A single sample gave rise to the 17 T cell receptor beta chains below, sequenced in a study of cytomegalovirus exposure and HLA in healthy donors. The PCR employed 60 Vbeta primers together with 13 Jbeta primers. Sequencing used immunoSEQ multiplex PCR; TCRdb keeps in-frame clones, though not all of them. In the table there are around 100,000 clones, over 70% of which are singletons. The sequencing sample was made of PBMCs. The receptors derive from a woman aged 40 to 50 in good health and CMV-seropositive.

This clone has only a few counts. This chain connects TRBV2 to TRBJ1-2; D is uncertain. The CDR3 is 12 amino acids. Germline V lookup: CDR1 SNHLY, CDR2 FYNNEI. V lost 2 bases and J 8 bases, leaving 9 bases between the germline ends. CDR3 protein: CASSEWLRGYTF. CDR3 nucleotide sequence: TGTGCCAGCAGTGAATGGTTGCGAGGCTACACCTTC.

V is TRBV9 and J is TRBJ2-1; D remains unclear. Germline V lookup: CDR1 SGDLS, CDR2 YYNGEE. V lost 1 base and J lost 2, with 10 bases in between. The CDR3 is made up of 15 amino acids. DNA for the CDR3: TGTGCCAGCAGCGTAAGCCCGAGCCCCTACAATGAGCAGTTCTTC. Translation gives CASSVSPSPYNEQFF.

For the CDR3, the DNA is TGCGCCAGCAGCTTCGCCATTGGGAGGGGTCCTAGTAAAGATACGCAGTATTTT. Translating it yields CASSFAIGRGPSKDTQYF. This rearrangement joins TRBV5-1 to TRBJ2-3; 7 bases are shared with TRBD2. Germline trimming cut 2 bases from V and 5 bases from J; bases unmatched to any gene: 17. The germline CDR1 and CDR2 sequences are SGHRS and YFSETQ. The CDR3 is 18 amino acids.

CDR3 protein: CASSPRDRELIEAFF. The CDR3 DNA reads as TGTGCCAGCAGCCCCCGGGACAGGGAGTTGATTGAAGCTTTCTTT. This sequence joins TRBV14 and TRBJ1-1; 9 bases map to TRBD1. This CDR3 comprises 15 residues. V shed 4 bases, J shed 7 bases, and the junction held 10 bases outside the gene matches. Looked up from germline, CDR1 is SGHDN and CDR2 is FVKESK.

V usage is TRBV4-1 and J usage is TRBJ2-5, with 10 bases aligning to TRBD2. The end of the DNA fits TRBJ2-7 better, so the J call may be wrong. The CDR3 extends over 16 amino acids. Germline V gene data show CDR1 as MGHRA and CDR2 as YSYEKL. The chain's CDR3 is CASSQLRAGGAYEQYF. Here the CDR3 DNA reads TGCGCCAGCAGCCAACTAAGAGCGGGAGGGGCCTACGAGCAGTACTTC.

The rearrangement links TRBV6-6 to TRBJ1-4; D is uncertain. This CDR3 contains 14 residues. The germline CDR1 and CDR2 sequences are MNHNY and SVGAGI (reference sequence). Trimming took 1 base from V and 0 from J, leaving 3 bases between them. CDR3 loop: CASSYLATNEKLFF. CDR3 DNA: TGTGCCAGCAGTTACTTAGCAACTAATGAAAAACTGTTTTTT.

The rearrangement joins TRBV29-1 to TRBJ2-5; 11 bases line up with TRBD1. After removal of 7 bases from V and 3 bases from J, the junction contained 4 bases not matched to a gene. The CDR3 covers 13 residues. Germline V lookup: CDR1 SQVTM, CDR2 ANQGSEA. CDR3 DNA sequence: TGCAGCGGTTGGGGACAGGGGGAAGAGACCCAGTACTTC. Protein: CSGWGQGEETQYF.

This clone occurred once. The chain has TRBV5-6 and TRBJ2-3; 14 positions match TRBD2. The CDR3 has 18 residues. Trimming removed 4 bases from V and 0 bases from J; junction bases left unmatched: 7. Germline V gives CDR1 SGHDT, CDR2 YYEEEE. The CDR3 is CASSLGLAGGISTDTQYF. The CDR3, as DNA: TGTGCCAGCAGCCTCGGACTAGCGGGGGGCATCAGCACAGATACGCAGTATTTT. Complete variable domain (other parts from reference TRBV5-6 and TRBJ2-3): DAGVTQSPTHLIKTRGQQVTLRCSPKSGHDTVSWYQQALGQGPQFIFQYYEEEERQRGNFPDRFSGHQFPNYSSELNVNALLLGDSALYLCASSLGLAGGISTDTQYFGPGTRLTVL.

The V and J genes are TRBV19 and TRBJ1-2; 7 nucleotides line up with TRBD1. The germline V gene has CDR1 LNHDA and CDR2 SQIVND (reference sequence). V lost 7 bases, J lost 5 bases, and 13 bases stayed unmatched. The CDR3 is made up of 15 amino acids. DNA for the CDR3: TGTGCCAGTACCTCTACAGGGGCCGCGAGGTATGGCTACACCTTC. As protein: CASTSTGAARYGYTF.

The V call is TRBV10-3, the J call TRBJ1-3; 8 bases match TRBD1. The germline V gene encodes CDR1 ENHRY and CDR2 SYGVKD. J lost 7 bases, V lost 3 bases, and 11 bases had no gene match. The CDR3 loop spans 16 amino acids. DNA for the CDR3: TGTGCCATCAGTGACCCCGGACAGGGATCCATTAACACCATATATTTT. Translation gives CAISDPGQGSINTIYF.

CDR3 bases: TGCAGCGTTGAAGATCCCGGTAGTGGTTACGAGCAGTACTTC. Protein: CSVEDPGSGYEQYF. The chain links TRBV29-1 to TRBJ2-7; D unclear. The V end lost 0 bases, the J end lost 4 bases, and 13 bases lay between the germline ends. Germline values: CDR1 SQVTM, CDR2 ANQGSEA. The CDR3 is 14 amino acids.

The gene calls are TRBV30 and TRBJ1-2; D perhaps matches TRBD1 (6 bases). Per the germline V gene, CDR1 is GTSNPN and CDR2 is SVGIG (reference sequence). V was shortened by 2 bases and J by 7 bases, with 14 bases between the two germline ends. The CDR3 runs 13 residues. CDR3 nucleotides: TGTGCCTGGAGTTTAACCAGGGGTAGTGGCTACACCTTC. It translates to CAWSLTRGSGYTF.

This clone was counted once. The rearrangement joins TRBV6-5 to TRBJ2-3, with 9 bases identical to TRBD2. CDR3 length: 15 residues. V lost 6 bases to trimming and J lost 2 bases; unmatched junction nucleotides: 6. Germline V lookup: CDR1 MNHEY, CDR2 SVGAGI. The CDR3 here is CASSLGLASTDTQYF. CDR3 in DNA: TGTGCCAGCAGCCTGGGACTAGCCTCCACAGATACGCAGTATTTT.

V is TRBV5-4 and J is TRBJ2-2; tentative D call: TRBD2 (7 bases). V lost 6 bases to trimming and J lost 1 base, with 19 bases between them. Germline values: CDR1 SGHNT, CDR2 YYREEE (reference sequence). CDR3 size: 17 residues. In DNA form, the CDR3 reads TGTGCCAGCAACCGGGGGGCCGGAAATCTGAACACCGGGGAGCTGTTTTTT. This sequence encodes CASNRGAGNLNTGELFF.

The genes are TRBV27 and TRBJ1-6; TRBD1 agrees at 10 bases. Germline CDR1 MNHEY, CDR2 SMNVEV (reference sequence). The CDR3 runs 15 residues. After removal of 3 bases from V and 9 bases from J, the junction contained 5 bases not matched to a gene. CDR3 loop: CASSLGQGYRSPLHF. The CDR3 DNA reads TGTGCCAGCAGTTTGGGACAGGGGTACCGTTCACCCCTCCACTTT.

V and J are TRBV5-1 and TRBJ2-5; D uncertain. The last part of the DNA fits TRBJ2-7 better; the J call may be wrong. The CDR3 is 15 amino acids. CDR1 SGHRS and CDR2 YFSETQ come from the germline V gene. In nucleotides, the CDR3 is TGCGCCAGCAGCCCAGCGTTAGGTGTTTCCTACGAGCAGTACTTC. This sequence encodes CASSPALGVSYEQYF.

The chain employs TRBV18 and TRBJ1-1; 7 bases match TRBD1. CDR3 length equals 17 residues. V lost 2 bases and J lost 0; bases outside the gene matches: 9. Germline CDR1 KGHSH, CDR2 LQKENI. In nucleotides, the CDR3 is TGTGCCAGCTCACCAACAGGGGTCCTTCCTTTGAACACTGAAGCTTTCTTT. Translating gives CASSPTGVLPLNTEAFF.